Shown below are 27 T cell receptor beta chains from a single sample sequenced in a study of cytomegalovirus exposure and HLA in healthy donors. The PCR contained 60 Vbeta and 13 Jbeta primers. The repertoire was sequenced with immunoSEQ multiplex PCR; TCRdb's copy has only in-frame clones and lacks some. The sample includes roughly 180,000 clones, about 68% of them seen just once. Sample: PBMCs. The receptors stem from a female donor in good health and CMV-seronegative.

The rearrangement uses TRBV30 and TRBJ2-1; D may be TRBD2 (7 bases). Per germline, CDR1 GTSNPN and CDR2 SVGIG (reference sequence). This CDR3 comprises 14 residues. V shed 2 bases and J shed 2 bases, with 10 bases lying between them. The CDR3 sequence is CAWSNGGPYNEQFF. CDR3 coding DNA: TGTGCCTGGAGTAACGGGGGGCCCTACAATGAGCAGTTCTTC.

The rearrangement links TRBV19 to TRBJ1-2, with a tentative D call TRBD1 (5 bases). The germline gives CDR1 LNHDA, CDR2 SQIVND (reference sequence). The CDR3 runs 14 residues. Between the trimmed V and J ends, which lost 6 bases and 7 bases, there was a span of 18 bases. CDR3 residues: CASRKTVEAVGYTF. The DNA for the CDR3 is TGTGCCAGTAGAAAGACAGTCGAGGCAGTTGGCTACACCTTC.

The gene calls are TRBV9 and TRBJ2-7; 8 nucleotides match TRBD1. The CDR3 sequence is 14 residues long. Germline CDR1 and CDR2: SGDLS and YYNGEE. J gave up 3 bases and V 3 bases, and 5 bases lay outside the gene matches. The CDR3 region is CASSARDRFYEQYF. In DNA form, the CDR3 reads TGTGCCAGCAGCGCCCGGGACAGGTTCTACGAGCAGTACTTC.

The chain has TRBV5-1 and TRBJ2-1, with 7 bases lining up with TRBD1. The J segment lost 8 bases and the V segment lost 4 bases, leaving 15 bases of the junction unmatched. Per the germline V gene, CDR1 is SGHRS and CDR2 is YFSETQ. The CDR3 runs 16 residues. CDR3 region: CASSGTFGQARDEQFF. The CDR3 DNA follows: TGCGCCAGCAGCGGGACCTTCGGACAGGCGAGGGATGAGCAGTTCTTC.

The chain combines TRBV5-5 with TRBJ1-1, with D unclear. The CDR3 spans 14 residues. CDR1 is SGHKS, CDR2 YYEKEE, per germline (reference sequence). Trimming cost V 4 bases and J 1 base, with 11 bases left between them. In nucleotides, the CDR3 is TGTGCCAGCAGCAAGAGGGTGGCGAACACTGAAGCTTTCTTT. The encoded protein is CASSKRVANTEAFF.

This sequence joins TRBV9 and TRBJ2-7; D not certain. CDR1 and CDR2 (germline): SGDLS, YYNGEE. The CDR3 is 14 amino acids. Trimming stripped 0 bases from V and 5 bases from J, with 12 bases between. The CDR3 reads CASSVGPSEDEQYF. In nucleotides, the CDR3 is TGTGCCAGCAGCGTAGGGCCCAGTGAGGACGAGCAGTACTTC.

The chain combines TRBV10-1 with TRBJ1-5; 8 positions agree with TRBD1. The V segment lost 7 bases and the J segment 2 bases; nucleotides outside the gene matches: 16. This CDR3 comprises 18 residues. CDR1 WNHNN and CDR2 SYGVQD come from the germline V gene (reference sequence). The CDR3 coding sequence is TGCGCCAGCACCCGCGAAGGGACAGGTAAGGACGGCAATCAGCCCCAGCATTTT. Its protein is CASTREGTGKDGNQPQHF.

The rearrangement uses TRBV4-1 and TRBJ2-2; D is perhaps TRBD2 (5 bases). The CDR3 is made up of 15 amino acids. V gave up 5 bases and J gave up 1 base, with 11 bases separating them. Germline V gene sequence: CDR1 MGHRA, CDR2 YSYEKL. In DNA, the CDR3 is TGCGCCAGCAGCGATACGGGGAGGAACACCGGGGAGCTGTTTTTT. It codes for CASSDTGRNTGELFF.

On this clone: This same CDR3 is encoded by further DNA sequences in the sample. This chain links TRBV7-9 with TRBJ2-7; 8 positions match TRBD2. Germline V gene data show CDR1 as SEHNR and CDR2 as FQNEAQ (reference sequence). V shed 5 bases and J 0 bases; nucleotides not matched to a gene: 9. The CDR3 spans 16 residues. CDR3 region: CASSTLGLASSYEQYF. CDR3 sequence (DNA): TGTGCCAGCAGCACCCTCGGACTAGCCAGCTCCTACGAGCAGTACTTC.

The rearrangement joins TRBV10-2 to TRBJ1-5, with TRBD1 identical over 7 bases. The CDR3 has 16 residues. V shed 4 bases and J 7 bases; nucleotides not matched to a gene: 13. CDR1 is WSHSY, CDR2 SAAADI, per germline. Here the CDR3 reads CASSGPQGTEQQPQHF. The CDR3 region has the DNA TGCGCCAGCAGTGGACCACAGGGGACCGAACAGCAGCCCCAGCATTTT.

The V call is TRBV5-1, the J call TRBJ2-5; a weak D match, TRBD2 (6 bases). The J call is in doubt because the DNA end fits TRBJ2-7 better. The CDR3 has 16 amino acids. Per the germline V gene, CDR1 is SGHRS and CDR2 is YFSETQ. CDR3 DNA: TGCGCCAGCAGGGGGGTGCTGGGACTCGGGACCTACGAGCAGTACTTC. Translating gives CASRGVLGLGTYEQYF.

In this sample, this clone turned up a few times. V is TRBV6-6 and J is TRBJ1-2; 10 bases fit TRBD1. The CDR3 is 14 amino acids. V was pared by 2 bases and J by 8 bases, with 5 bases of the junction left unmatched. Germline V lookup: CDR1 MNHNY, CDR2 SVGAGI (reference sequence). CDR3 amino acids: CASSYRQGALGYTF. CDR3 in DNA: TGTGCCAGCAGTTACCGACAGGGGGCATTGGGCTACACCTTC.

V is TRBV11-1 and J is TRBJ2-3; D gene unclear. Trimming left V 5 bases short and J 0 bases short, with 9 bases between. CDR1 is SGHAT, CDR2 FQDESV, per germline (reference sequence). The CDR3 length is 14 residues. The CDR3 loop is CASSAQLSTDTQYF. CDR3 in DNA: TGTGCCAGCAGCGCTCAACTAAGCACAGATACGCAGTATTTT.

The chain has TRBV28 and TRBJ1-1, with 7 nucleotides matching TRBD1. Germline V CDR1 and CDR2: MDHEN, SYDVKM. Trimming cost V 10 bases and J 9 bases; bases outside gene matches: 11. The CDR3 length is 12 residues. The chain's CDR3 is CAIKSTGEQAFF. The CDR3 DNA reads as TGTGCCATCAAATCAACAGGGGAACAAGCTTTCTTT.

The V gene is TRBV7-2, the J gene TRBJ1-1; perhaps TRBD1 as D (6 bases). CDR1 and CDR2 (germline): SGHTA, FQGNSA. CDR3 length: 14 amino acids. The V end was cut by 3 bases, the J end by 2 bases, with 10 bases between. In DNA, the CDR3 is TGTGCCAGCAGCTTCCTACAGGGAAACACTGAAGCTTTCTTT. Translation gives CASSFLQGNTEAFF. The whole variable domain, remainder taken from reference TRBV7-2 and TRBJ1-1, is GAGVSQSPSNKVTEKGKDVELRCDPISGHTALYWYRQSLGQGLEFLIYFQGNSAPDKSGLPSDRFSAERTGGSVSTLTIQRTQQEDSAVYLCASSFLQGNTEAFFGQGTRLTVV.

This clone was counted between two and nine times. The chain is built from TRBV18 and TRBJ1-1, with unresolved D. The CDR3 loop spans 13 amino acids. The V gene lost 2 bases and the J gene lost 0 bases, with 4 bases spanning the gap. Germline CDR1 and CDR2: KGHSH and LQKENI. The CDR3 nucleotides are TGTGCCAGCTCACCAGAGGTGAACACTGAAGCTTTCTTT. Protein: CASSPEVNTEAFF.

This clone was detected only once. This chain joins TRBV7-2 and TRBJ1-2; D possibly corresponds to TRBD1 (6 bases). The CDR3 sequence is 13 residues long. V was shortened by 3 bases and J by 4 bases, with 9 bases between the two germline ends. Germline V gene lookup returns CDR1 SGHTA and CDR2 FQGNSA. In DNA, the CDR3 is TGTGCCAGCAGCTTTCGGGGGGCCTATGGCTACACCTTC. Translating it yields CASSFRGAYGYTF.

This clone was counted a few times. The rearrangement joins TRBV4-3 to TRBJ2-7; D is possibly TRBD2 (5 bases). CDR1 is LGHNA and CDR2 is YSLEER in the germline V gene. V gave up 0 bases and J gave up 6 bases, with 12 bases separating them. The CDR3 covers 14 residues. The CDR3 DNA reads TGCGCCAGCAGCCAAGAGCCAAGAGAGGGCGAGCAGTACTTC. The encoded protein is CASSQEPREGEQYF.

This chain joins TRBV28 and TRBJ2-5; 9 bases are a match to TRBD2. Trimming at V came to 5 bases and at J to 4 bases, leaving 14 bases not matched to a gene. This CDR3 region has 17 residues. Germline V CDR1 and CDR2: MDHEN, SYDVKM. The CDR3 spells CASSRSGLAGKLETQYF. The CDR3 DNA sequence: TGTGCCAGCAGTCGTTCCGGCCTAGCGGGGAAATTAGAGACCCAGTACTTC.

The rearrangement uses TRBV5-1 and TRBJ1-6, with no clear D. The CDR3 runs to 12 residues. CDR1 and CDR2 from the germline V gene are SGHRS and YFSETQ. V was shortened by 4 bases and J by 8 bases, with 7 bases between the two germline ends. The CDR3 DNA is TGCGCCAGCAGCCGAGGTGATTCACCCCTCCACTTT. Protein sequence: CASSRGDSPLHF.

This chain uses TRBV27 with TRBJ1-4; tentative D call: TRBD1 (6 bases). Germline V gene sequence: CDR1 MNHEY, CDR2 SMNVEV (reference sequence). With 2 bases removed from V and 3 bases from J, the gap between germline ends came to 10 bases. The CDR3 runs 15 residues. The CDR3 DNA sequence: TGTGCCAGCAGTTTAAGGGGACAAGCTAATGAAAAACTGTTTTTT. Its translation: CASSLRGQANEKLFF. Full variable domain (missing parts from reference TRBV27 and TRBJ1-4): EAQVTQNPRYLITVTGKKLTVTCSQNMNHEYMSWYRQDPGLGLRQIYYSMNVEVTDKGDVPEGYKVSRKEKRNFPLILESPSPNQTSLYFCASSLRGQANEKLFFGSGTQLSVL.

The chain uses TRBV7-3 and TRBJ2-3; D perhaps matches TRBD2 (6 bases). V gave up 0 bases and J gave up 4 bases, with 11 bases separating them. Germline V gene lookup returns CDR1 SGHTA and CDR2 FQGTGA. The CDR3 spans 15 residues. The CDR3 nucleotides are TGTGCCAGCAGCTTAACGGGAGGACCGCCAGATACGCAGTATTTT. Translating gives CASSLTGGPPDTQYF.

This clone was seen only a few times. The chain uses TRBV18 and TRBJ2-5; TRBD2 is a possible D gene (6 bases). The length of the CDR3 is 15 residues. Germline CDR1 and CDR2: KGHSH and LQKENI. V gave up 3 bases and J gave up 0 bases, with 11 bases separating them. Here the CDR3 DNA reads TGTGCCAGCTCACCTTGGTTAGCGGACCAAGAGACCCAGTACTTC. Amino acid sequence: CASSPWLADQETQYF.

About this clone itself: The identical CDR3 is also encoded by other nucleotide sequences in the sample. The rearrangement links TRBV9 to TRBJ2-5, with TRBD2 matching 11 bases. The CDR3 covers 16 residues. Germline V gene sequence: CDR1 SGDLS, CDR2 YYNGEE. Germline trimming cut 0 bases from V and 1 base from J; bases unmatched to any gene: 2. Here the CDR3 reads CASSVAGTSGQETQYF. CDR3 in DNA: TGTGCCAGCAGCGTAGCCGGGACTAGCGGCCAAGAGACCCAGTACTTC.

The chain links TRBV2 to TRBJ2-6; D gene unclear. The germline V gene has CDR1 SNHLY and CDR2 FYNNEI. The CDR3 runs to 18 residues. V lost 4 bases and J lost 0, with 16 bases in between. The CDR3: CASSARERKNSGANVLTF. In nucleotides, the CDR3 is TGTGCCAGCAGTGCGAGAGAGCGTAAAAACTCTGGGGCCAACGTCCTGACTTTC.

V usage is TRBV15 and J usage is TRBJ2-7; TRBD1 is a possible D gene (6 bases). Trimming shortened V by 5 bases and J by 7 bases, and 15 bases separated the two germline ends. Germline CDR1 is LNHNV and CDR2 is YYDKDF (reference sequence). The CDR3 is made up of 13 amino acids. The CDR3 here is CATSPGGGGEQYF. The CDR3, as DNA: TGTGCCACCAGCCCCGGTGGGGGCGGGGAGCAGTACTTC.

The chain couples TRBV6-5 to TRBJ2-7; D perhaps matches TRBD1 (6 bases). Trimming shortened V by 6 bases and J by 1 base, and 13 bases separated the two germline ends. This CDR3 spans 14 amino acids. Per germline, CDR1 MNHEY and CDR2 SVGAGI. CDR3 amino acids: CASSPPDSSYEQYF. CDR3 DNA sequence: TGTGCCAGCAGCCCCCCGGACAGTTCCTACGAGCAGTACTTC.